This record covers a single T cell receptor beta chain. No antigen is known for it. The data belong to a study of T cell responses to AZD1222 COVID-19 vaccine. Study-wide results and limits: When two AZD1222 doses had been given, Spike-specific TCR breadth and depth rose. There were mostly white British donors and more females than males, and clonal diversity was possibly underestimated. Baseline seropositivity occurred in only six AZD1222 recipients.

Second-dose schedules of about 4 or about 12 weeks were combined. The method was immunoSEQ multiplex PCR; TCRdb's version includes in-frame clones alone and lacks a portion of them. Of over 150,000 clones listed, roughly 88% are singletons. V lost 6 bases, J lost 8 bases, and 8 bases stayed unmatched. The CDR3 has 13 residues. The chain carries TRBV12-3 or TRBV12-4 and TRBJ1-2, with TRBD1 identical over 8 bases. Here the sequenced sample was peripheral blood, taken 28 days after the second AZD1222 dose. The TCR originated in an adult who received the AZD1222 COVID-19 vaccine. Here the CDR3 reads CASSNQGAGGYTF. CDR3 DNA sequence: TGTGCCAGCAGCAACCAGGGGGCTGGCGGCTACACCTTC.